Listed here are 6 T cell receptor beta chains from one sample, sequenced in a study of T cell repertoires in cytomegalovirus infection. What these receptors recognize is not known. TCRdb used MiXCR to reprocess the reads, holding one entry per CDR3 protein. The repertoire has under 95,000 distinct CDR3 sequences, approximately 43% of them found once; the top ten carry 93%. The input for sequencing was CD8+ T cells from cultured PBMCs, taken from culture after CMV antigen stimulation. These receptors originate from a human donor in good health (CMV status not recorded). Some clones in this sample may be carry-over from other donors' samples.

This clonotype was detected a few times. V usage is TRBV7-9 and J usage is TRBJ1-1; D not certain. The CDR3 length is 13 residues. V was clipped by 5 bases and J by 8 bases, with 15 bases between them. Germline lookup yields CDR1 SEHNR and CDR2 FQNEAQ (reference sequence). CDR3 coding DNA: TGTGCCAGCAGCCCGGCCGGGTCCCTGGAAGCTTTCTTT. As protein: CASSPAGSLEAFF. Full variable domain (outside the CDR3, taken from reference TRBV7-9 and TRBJ1-1): DTGVSQNPRHKITKRGQNVTFRCDPISEHNRLYWYRQTLGQGPEFLTYFQNEAQLEKSRLLSDRFSAERPKGSFSTLEIQRTEQGDSAMYLCASSPAGSLEAFFGQGTRLTVV.

The chain couples TRBV11-2 to TRBJ2-1; no definite D call. Germline V gives CDR1 SGHAT, CDR2 FQNNGV. Trimming took 5 bases from V and 9 from J, leaving 17 bases between them. CDR3 length: 14 residues. The CDR3: CASSPTLKVAEQFF. The CDR3 DNA is TGTGCCAGCAGCCCCACGTTAAAAGTGGCTGAGCAGTTCTTC.

Note on this clonotype: This CDR3 fails to terminate in the conserved phenylalanine or tryptophan, so it likely reflects a read error. The chain recombines TRBV6-1 with TRBJ2-3, with TRBD2 matching over 11 bases. The CDR3 contains 17 residues. The germline V gene encodes CDR1 MNHNS and CDR2 SASEGT. Losses at the gene ends were 8 bases for V and 6 bases for J; bases not matched to a gene: 16. This CDR3 is CASRTASGGLERDTQYL. DNA of the CDR3: TGTGCCAGCCGAACGGCTAGCGGGGGGCTAGAGAGGGATACGCAGTATTTG.

CDR3 in amino acids: CASKETQYF. The CDR3 DNA reads as TGTGCCAGTAAAGAGACCCAGTACTTC. The chain employs TRBV19 and TRBJ2-5; D call uncertain. The CDR3 is made up of 9 amino acids. Germline-derived CDR1 and CDR2 are LNHDA and SQIVND (reference sequence). V dropped 7 bases and J dropped 3 bases, with 0 bases sitting between them.

This chain connects TRBV28 to TRBJ1-4, with D hard to call. V lost 3 bases to trimming and J lost 6 bases, with 14 bases between them. The CDR3 consists of 15 residues. In germline, CDR1 is MDHEN, CDR2 SYDVKM. The CDR3 sequence: CASSFGQTSDEKLFF. CDR3 DNA: TGTGCCAGCAGTTTCGGGCAGACTTCGGATGAAAAACTGTTTTTT.

Only a few counts were recorded for this clonotype. The chain links TRBV12-3 or TRBV12-4 to TRBJ1-1, with 7 bases aligning to TRBD1. CDR3 size: 17 residues. V lost 3 bases and J lost 6; bases outside the gene matches: 16. CDR3 protein: CASSLPFGQAFSAEAFF. CDR3 DNA sequence: TGTGCCAGCAGTTTGCCCTTCGGACAGGCTTTTTCCGCTGAAGCTTTCTTT.